These 11 T cell receptor beta chains originate from one sample sequenced in a study of blood T cell repertoires in COVID-19. Sequencing used immunoSEQ multiplex PCR; TCRdb keeps in-frame clones, though not all of them. The repertoire holds about 480,000 clones, with 75% to 90% as singletons. The sample was PBMCs or T cells enriched from blood (not recorded which). The receptors were sampled from a woman in her fifties or sixties who had recovered from COVID-19.

CDR3 DNA: TGTGCCAGCAGCGTAGCCCCGACTCTAGCGGGGGGTTCGTCGTATTTT. It codes for CASSVAPTLAGGSSYF. The chain couples TRBV9 to TRBJ2-3; TRBD2 aligns across 11 bases. Looked up from germline, CDR1 is SGDLS and CDR2 is YYNGEE. J lost 14 bases, V lost 0 bases, and 14 bases had no gene match. The CDR3 length is 16 residues.

The rearrangement uses TRBV7-8 and TRBJ1-1; 7 bases map to TRBD1. With 6 bases clipped from V and 4 bases from J, the junction kept 5 bases outside the gene matches. CDR3 size: 13 residues. From germline, CDR1 is SGHVS and CDR2 FQNEAQ. CDR3 loop: CASSPTGTTEAFF. CDR3 sequence (DNA): TGTGCCAGCAGTCCGACAGGGACCACTGAAGCTTTCTTT. Full variable domain (outside the CDR3, taken from reference TRBV7-8 and TRBJ1-1): GAGVSQSPRYKVAKRGQDVALRCDPISGHVSLFWYQQALGQGPEFLTYFQNEAQLDKSGLPSDRFFAERPEGSVSTLKIQRTQQEDSAVYLCASSPTGTTEAFFGQGTRLTVV.

The chain couples TRBV7-2 to TRBJ2-1; 7 bases line up with TRBD2. Per germline, CDR1 SGHTA and CDR2 FQGNSA. V lost 5 bases, J lost 8 bases, and 9 bases stayed unmatched. The CDR3 has 14 residues. DNA of the CDR3: TGTGCCAGCAGCCCCCGGACTAGATTCTATGAGCAGTTCTTC. Protein: CASSPRTRFYEQFF.

The chain carries TRBV5-4 and TRBJ2-7; D might be TRBD2 (5 bases). Germline-derived CDR1 and CDR2 are SGHNT and YYREEE (reference sequence). The CDR3 totals 13 residues. V lost 0 bases, J lost 5 bases, and 9 bases lay in between. The DNA of the CDR3 is TGTGCCAGCAGCTTGGGAGGGAACCACGAGCAGTACTTC. Its translation is CASSLGGNHEQYF.

The J gene is TRBJ2-1, the V gene TRBV11-2; a weak D match, TRBD1 (8 bases). Trimming pared 5 bases from V and 4 bases from J, leaving 18 bases between. Germline CDR1 reads SGHAT; CDR2 reads FQNNGV. The CDR3 has 16 residues. The DNA of the CDR3 is TGTGCCAGCAGCCCCACAGGGGGGGGGCAGTACAATGAGCAGTTCTTC. Amino acid sequence: CASSPTGGGQYNEQFF.

This clone was detected a few times. The chain is built from TRBV6-5 and TRBJ2-7; D is unresolved. The CDR3 covers 13 residues. With 6 bases removed from V and 4 bases from J, the gap between germline ends came to 13 bases. In germline, CDR1 is MNHEY, CDR2 SVGAGI. As DNA, the CDR3 is TGTGCCAGCAGGGGTCCAGGTTCATACGAGCAGTACGTC. Translated: CASRGPGSYEQYV.

The rearrangement uses TRBV5-6 and TRBJ2-5, with 7 bases matching TRBD1. The length of the CDR3 is 14 residues. Trimming removed 1 base from V and 7 bases from J; junction bases left unmatched: 7. Germline V lookup: CDR1 SGHDT, CDR2 YYEEEE. CDR3 DNA: TGTGCCAGCAGCTTGCGACAGGGAACCGGGACCCAGTACTTC. It specifies CASSLRQGTGTQYF.

This clone was detected once. The rearrangement joins TRBV6-5 to TRBJ1-6; no clear D gene. Trimming shortened V by 5 bases and J by 5 bases, and 10 bases separated the two germline ends. The V gene's germline CDR1 is MNHEY and CDR2 SVGAGI. The CDR3 length is 14 residues. As DNA, the CDR3 is TGTGCCAGCAGTCCGGGTTCGGATAATTCACCCCTCCACTTT. This encodes CASSPGSDNSPLHF.

Note on this clone: This sample includes further DNA sequences coding for the same CDR3. The CDR3 coding sequence is TGCGCCAGCAGTTTACTAGGGAGTGACAATGAGCAGTTCTTC. This translates into CASSLLGSDNEQFF. This chain connects TRBV5-1 to TRBJ2-1; D possibly corresponds to TRBD2 (5 bases). The germline gives CDR1 SGHRS, CDR2 YFSETQ. The CDR3 runs 14 residues. Trimming left V 5 bases short and J 5 bases short, with 14 bases between.

This chain connects TRBV5-6 to TRBJ2-1; 9 bases match TRBD1. Germline values: CDR1 SGHDT, CDR2 YYEEEE. The V and J ends lost 3 bases and 3 bases, in that order; junction bases with no gene match: 10. The CDR3 totals 17 residues. CDR3 bases: TGTGCCAGCAGCTCGAAACTCCGGGACAGGGTCTACAATGAGCAGTTCTTC. Translated, it gives CASSSKLRDRVYNEQFF.

Concerning this clone itself: At the DNA level, this CDR3 is encoded by other sequences in the same sample as well. The CDR3 protein is CASSFGGGSYEQYF. The DNA for the CDR3 is TGTGCCAGCAGTTTCGGGGGGGGCTCCTACGAGCAGTACTTC. This sequence joins TRBV27 and TRBJ2-7; TRBD2 aligns across 8 bases. Germline CDR1 reads MNHEY; CDR2 reads SMNVEV (reference sequence). V lost 3 bases, J lost 0 bases, and 1 base stayed unmatched. The CDR3 sequence is 14 residues long.